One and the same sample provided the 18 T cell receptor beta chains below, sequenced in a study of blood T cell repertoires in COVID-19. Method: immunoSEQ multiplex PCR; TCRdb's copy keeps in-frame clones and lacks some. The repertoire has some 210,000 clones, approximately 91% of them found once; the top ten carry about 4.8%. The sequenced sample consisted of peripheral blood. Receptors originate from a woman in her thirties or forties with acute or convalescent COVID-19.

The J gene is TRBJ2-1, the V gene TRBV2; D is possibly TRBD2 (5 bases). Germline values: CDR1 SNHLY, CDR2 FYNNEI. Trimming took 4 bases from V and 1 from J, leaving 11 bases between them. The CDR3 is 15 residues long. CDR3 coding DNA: TGTGCCAGCAGTGGCCTAGCATTTTCCTACAATGAGCAGTTCTTC. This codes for CASSGLAFSYNEQFF.

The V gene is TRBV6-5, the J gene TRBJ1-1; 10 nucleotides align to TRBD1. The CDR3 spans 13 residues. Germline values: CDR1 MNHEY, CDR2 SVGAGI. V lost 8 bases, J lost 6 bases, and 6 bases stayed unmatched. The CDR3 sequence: CASGRDRGSEAFF. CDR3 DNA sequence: TGTGCCAGCGGGCGGGACAGGGGTTCTGAAGCTTTCTTT.

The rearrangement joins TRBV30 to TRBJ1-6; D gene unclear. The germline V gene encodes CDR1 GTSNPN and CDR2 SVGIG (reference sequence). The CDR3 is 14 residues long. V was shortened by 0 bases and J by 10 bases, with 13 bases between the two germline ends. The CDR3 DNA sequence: TGTGCCTGGAGTGTGGGTTCGGGGAACTCACCCCTCCACTTT. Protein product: CAWSVGSGNSPLHF.

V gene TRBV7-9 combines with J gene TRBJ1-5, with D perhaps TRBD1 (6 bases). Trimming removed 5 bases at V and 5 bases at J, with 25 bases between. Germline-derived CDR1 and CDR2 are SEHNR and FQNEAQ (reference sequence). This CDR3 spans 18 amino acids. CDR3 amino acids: CASSPGLKQGGIHQPQHF. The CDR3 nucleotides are TGTGCCAGCAGCCCCGGACTGAAACAAGGGGGTATACATCAGCCCCAGCATTTT.

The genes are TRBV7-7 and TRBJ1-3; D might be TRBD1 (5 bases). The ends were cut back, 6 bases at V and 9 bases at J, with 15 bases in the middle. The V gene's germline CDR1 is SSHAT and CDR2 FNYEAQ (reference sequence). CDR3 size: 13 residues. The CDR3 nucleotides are TGTGCCAGCAGTGTTACTTCGGGGGGCACCATATATTTT. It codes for CASSVTSGGTIYF.

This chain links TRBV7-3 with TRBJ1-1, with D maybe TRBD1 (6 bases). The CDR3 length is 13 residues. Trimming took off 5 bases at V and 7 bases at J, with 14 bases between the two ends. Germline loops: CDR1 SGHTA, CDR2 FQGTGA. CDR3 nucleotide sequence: TGTGCCAGCAGCCTCACAGGGACCGGTGAAGCTTTCTTT. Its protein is CASSLTGTGEAFF.

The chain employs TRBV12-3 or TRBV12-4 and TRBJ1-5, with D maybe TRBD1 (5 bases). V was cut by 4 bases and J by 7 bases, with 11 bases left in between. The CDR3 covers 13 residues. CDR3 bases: TGTGCCAGCAGTTCCCCAGGGAGGCAGCCCCAGCATTTT. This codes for CASSSPGRQPQHF.

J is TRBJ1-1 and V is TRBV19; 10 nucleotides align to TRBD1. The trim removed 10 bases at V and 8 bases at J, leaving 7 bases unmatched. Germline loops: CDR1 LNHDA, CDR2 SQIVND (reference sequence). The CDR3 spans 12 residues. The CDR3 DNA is TGTGCCACGAGACAGGGGGCAACAGAAGCTTTCTTT. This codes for CATRQGATEAFF.

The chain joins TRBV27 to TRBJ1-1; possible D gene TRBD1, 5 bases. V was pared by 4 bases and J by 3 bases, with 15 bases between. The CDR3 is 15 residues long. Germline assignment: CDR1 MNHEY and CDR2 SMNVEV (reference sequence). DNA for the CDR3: TGTGCCAGCAGTTATTCCCCCGACAGTTACACTGAAGCTTTCTTT. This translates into CASSYSPDSYTEAFF.

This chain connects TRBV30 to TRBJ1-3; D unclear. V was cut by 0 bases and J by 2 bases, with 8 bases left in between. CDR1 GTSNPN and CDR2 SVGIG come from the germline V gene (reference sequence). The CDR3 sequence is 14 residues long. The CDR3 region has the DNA TGTGCCTGGAGTGTACAAGATACTGGAAACACCATATATTTT. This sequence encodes CAWSVQDTGNTIYF.

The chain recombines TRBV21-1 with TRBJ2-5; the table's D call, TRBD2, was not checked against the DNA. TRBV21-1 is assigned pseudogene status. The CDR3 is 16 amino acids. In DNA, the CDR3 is TGTGCCAGCAGCACCCAAGGTAGCGGGGGTCAGGAGACCCAGTACTTC. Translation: CASSTQGSGGQETQYF.

The CDR3 loop is CASGEPSGNIQYF. The CDR3 nucleotides read TGTGCCAGCGGGGAGCCGTCGGGGAACATTCAGTACTTC. The chain carries TRBV6-5 and TRBJ2-4, with D perhaps matching TRBD2 (5 bases). The CDR3 contains 13 residues. Trimming took 8 bases from V and 7 from J, leaving 15 bases between them. Germline V lookup: CDR1 MNHEY, CDR2 SVGAGI.

In nucleotides, the CDR3 is TGTGCCAGCTCACCAGCGGTAGCCAAAAACATTCAGTACTTC. Residues: CASSPAVAKNIQYF. This chain uses TRBV18 with TRBJ2-4; D is uncertain. CDR3 size: 14 residues. V was shortened by 2 bases and J by 0 bases, with 5 bases between the two germline ends. Germline V CDR1 and CDR2: KGHSH, LQKENI.

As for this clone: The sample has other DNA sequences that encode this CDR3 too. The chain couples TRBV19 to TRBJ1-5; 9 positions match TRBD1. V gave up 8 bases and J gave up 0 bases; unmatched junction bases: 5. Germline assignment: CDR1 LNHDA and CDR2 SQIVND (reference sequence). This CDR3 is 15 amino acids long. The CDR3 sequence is CASLDRGYSNQPQHF. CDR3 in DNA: TGTGCCAGTTTGGACAGGGGCTATAGCAATCAGCCCCAGCATTTT. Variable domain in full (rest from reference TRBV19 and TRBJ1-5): DGGITQSPKYLFRKEGQNVTLSCEQNLNHDAMYWYRQDPGQGLRLIYYSQIVNDFQKGDIAEGYSVSREKKESFPLTVTSAQKNPTAFYLCASLDRGYSNQPQHFGDGTRLSIL.

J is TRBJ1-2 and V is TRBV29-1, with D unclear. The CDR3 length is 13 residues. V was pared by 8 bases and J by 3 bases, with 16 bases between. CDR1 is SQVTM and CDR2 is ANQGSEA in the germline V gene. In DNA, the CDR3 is TGCAGCATGAACCGCCCGGGAGACTATGGCTACACCTTC. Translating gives CSMNRPGDYGYTF.

The CDR3 DNA reads TGTGCCAGCAGCTTAGATGCGGCGGGCTTCGCTGAAGCTTTCTTT. Protein product: CASSLDAAGFAEAFF. The genes are TRBV11-2 and TRBJ1-1; the D is unclear. Germline-derived CDR1 and CDR2 are SGHAT and FQNNGV. Trimming cost V 0 bases and J 6 bases, with 14 bases left between them. There are 15 residues in the CDR3.

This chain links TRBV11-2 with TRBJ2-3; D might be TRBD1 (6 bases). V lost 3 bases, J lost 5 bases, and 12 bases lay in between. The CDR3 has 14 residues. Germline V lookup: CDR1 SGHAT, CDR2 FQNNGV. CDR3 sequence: CASSFDRWKDTQYF. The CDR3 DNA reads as TGTGCCAGCAGCTTCGACAGGTGGAAAGATACGCAGTATTTT.

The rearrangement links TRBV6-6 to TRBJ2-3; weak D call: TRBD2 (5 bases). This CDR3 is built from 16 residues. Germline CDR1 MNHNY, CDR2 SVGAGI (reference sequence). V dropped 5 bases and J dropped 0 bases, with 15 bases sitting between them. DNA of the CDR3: TGTGCCAGCAGTGCACTTTCAGGAGGAAGCACAGATACGCAGTATTTT. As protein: CASSALSGGSTDTQYF.